The 15 T cell receptor beta chains below were found in one sample sequenced in a study of spatial heterogeneity in lung cancer. Indicated time point: sample taken at primary tumor resection. Sequencing covered unsorted whole RNA taken from tumor, nontumor lung or frozen PBMC. Each CDR3 protein gets one entry after TCRdb re-called the 5' RACE reads with MiXCR. In the table there are roughly 10,000 distinct CDR3 sequences, roughly 5.5% of which are singletons. The sample was PBMCs, taken at surgery. Receptors originate from a male donor with early-stage non-small cell lung cancer.

This clonotype was observed at least ten times. The V call is TRBV28, the J call TRBJ2-7; 10 bases match TRBD1. The CDR3 sequence is 14 residues long. The trim removed 6 bases at V and 9 bases at J, leaving 11 bases unmatched. Germline-derived CDR1 and CDR2 are MDHEN and SYDVKM. The CDR3 sequence is CASRDRDRGLGQYF. The CDR3 bases are TGTGCCAGCAGGGACCGGGACAGGGGTTTAGGGCAGTACTTC.

This clonotype was seen many times. CDR3 in amino acids: CASSPDTPRANYGYTF. The CDR3 DNA reads TGTGCCAGCTCACCCGACACGCCTAGGGCTAACTATGGCTACACCTTC. The gene calls are TRBV18 and TRBJ1-2; D gene ambiguous. The CDR3 is 16 residues long. Trimming took off 3 bases at V and 0 bases at J, with 14 bases between the two ends. Germline V gene sequence: CDR1 KGHSH, CDR2 LQKENI.

This clonotype was recorded a few times. This rearrangement joins TRBV29-1 to TRBJ2-7, with D tentatively TRBD2 (5 bases). This CDR3 is 14 amino acids long. Germline V lookup: CDR1 SQVTM, CDR2 ANQGSEA. Trimming removed 4 bases at V and 0 bases at J, with 13 bases between. The CDR3 reads CSVVLSGLSYEQYF. CDR3 nucleotide sequence: TGCAGCGTTGTCTTATCTGGACTCTCCTACGAGCAGTACTTC.

There are many counts of this clonotype. The chain employs TRBV6-5 and TRBJ2-5; weak D call: TRBD1 (5 bases). V was trimmed by 0 bases and J by 4 bases, leaving 12 bases between them. This CDR3 spans 15 amino acids. Germline CDR1 and CDR2: MNHEY and SVGAGI. In DNA, the CDR3 is TGTGCCAGCAGTTACTCCTTTAGGGGTTCAGAGACCCAGTACTTC. Amino acids: CASSYSFRGSETQYF.

The sample holds a few counts of this clonotype. The chain carries TRBV2 and TRBJ2-3; 8 nucleotides agree with TRBD2. Germline CDR1 SNHLY, CDR2 FYNNEI. The CDR3 length is 16 residues. J gave up 4 bases and V 6 bases, and 12 bases lay outside the gene matches. CDR3 nucleotide sequence: TGTGCCAGCAGGGAAATACAAGCGGGAGTGGCAGATACGCAGTATTTT. Amino acids: CASREIQAGVADTQYF.

This clonotype was detected only a few times. The chain links TRBV20-1 to TRBJ1-4; 9 bases fit TRBD1. This CDR3 contains 14 residues. Losses at the gene ends were 3 bases for V and 6 bases for J; bases not matched to a gene: 5. The germline CDR1 and CDR2 sequences are DFQATT and SNEGSKA (reference sequence). CDR3 sequence: CSASTGGSDEKLFF. CDR3 DNA sequence: TGCAGTGCTAGTACAGGGGGCAGTGATGAAAAACTGTTTTTT.

This clonotype was detected many times. V is TRBV7-2 and J is TRBJ1-2; 9 nucleotides align to TRBD1. Germline values: CDR1 SGHTA, CDR2 FQGNSA. J gave up 3 bases and V 5 bases, and 4 bases lay outside the gene matches. The CDR3 contains 14 residues. The CDR3 here is CASSLRDRDYGYTF. DNA of the CDR3: TGTGCCAGCAGCCTACGGGACAGGGACTATGGCTACACCTTC.

At least ten counts were recorded for this clonotype. The chain couples TRBV4-3 to TRBJ1-4, with D perhaps matching TRBD1 (5 bases). CDR3 length: 14 residues. Trimming stripped 1 base from V and 8 bases from J, with 11 bases between. Per the germline V gene, CDR1 is LGHNA and CDR2 is YSLEER. In DNA, the CDR3 is TGCGCCAGCAGCCAAGGGCAGGGTTTAGAAAAACTGTTTTTT. It translates to CASSQGQGLEKLFF.

This CDR3 reads CSVIAGGPSYEQYF. The CDR3 DNA follows: TGCAGCGTCATAGCGGGAGGTCCATCCTACGAGCAGTACTTC. This chain connects TRBV29-1 to TRBJ2-7; 10 bases fit TRBD2. The CDR3 is made up of 14 amino acids. Germline CDR1 reads SQVTM; CDR2 reads ANQGSEA. V shed 6 bases and J 1 base; nucleotides not matched to a gene: 6.

This clonotype is judged medium-sized. DNA for the CDR3: TGTGCCAGCACCCGAATAAGCGGGACCACTCAAAACATTCAGTACTTC. This gives the protein CASTRISGTTQNIQYF. The J gene is TRBJ2-4, the V gene TRBV7-2; TRBD2 matches 7 bases. Germline CDR1 is SGHTA and CDR2 is FQGNSA. V lost 7 bases and J lost 5; bases outside the gene matches: 14. CDR3 length: 16 amino acids.

In this sample, this clonotype is medium-sized (0.01 to 0.1%). The V call is TRBV10-3, the J call TRBJ1-1; 7 nucleotides agree with TRBD1. The CDR3 runs to 15 residues. Germline CDR1 and CDR2: ENHRY and SYGVKD. V lost 3 bases and J lost 1; bases outside the gene matches: 5. The CDR3 nucleotides are TGTGCCATCAGTGAAACAAGACAGGGGAACACTGAAGCTTTCTTT. Its protein is CAISETRQGNTEAFF.

This clonotype was counted many times. This chain joins TRBV27 and TRBJ2-6, with D possibly being TRBD1 (5 bases). Germline V lookup: CDR1 MNHEY, CDR2 SMNVEV (reference sequence). The CDR3 sequence is 17 residues long. V gave up 3 bases and J gave up 0 bases, with 12 bases separating them. Here the CDR3 reads CASSLLSDSSGANVLTF. CDR3 bases: TGTGCCAGCAGTTTGCTATCAGACAGCTCTGGGGCCAACGTCCTGACTTTC. Variable domain in full (rest from reference TRBV27 and TRBJ2-6): EAQVTQNPRYLITVTGKKLTVTCSQNMNHEYMSWYRQDPGLGLRQIYYSMNVEVTDKGDVPEGYKVSRKEKRNFPLILESPSPNQTSLYFCASSLLSDSSGANVLTFGAGSRLTVL.

In its sample, this clonotype is medium-sized (0.01 to 0.1%). This chain links TRBV20-1 with TRBJ1-1; 9 nucleotides agree with TRBD1. V dropped 3 bases and J dropped 6; count of bases not matched to a gene: 11. The CDR3 is 15 residues long. Germline loops: CDR1 DFQATT, CDR2 SNEGSKA (reference sequence). The CDR3 sequence is CSARPLDRGGPEAFF. DNA for the CDR3: TGCAGTGCTAGGCCCCTGGACAGGGGCGGACCTGAAGCTTTCTTT.

By share, this clonotype ranks as medium-sized (0.01 to 0.1%). CDR3 sequence reads: CASSQAGKETQYF. CDR3 DNA sequence: TGTGCCAGCAGTCAAGCGGGAAAAGAGACCCAGTACTTC. The V call is TRBV25-1, the J call TRBJ2-5; 7 bases match TRBD2. Germline V gene data show CDR1 as MGHDK and CDR2 as SYGVNS. This CDR3 has 13 residues. V shed 5 bases and J 3 bases; nucleotides not matched to a gene: 3.

This clonotype is medium-sized (0.01 to 0.1%) within its sample. CDR3 DNA sequence: TGCAGCTCCAGGTCGGAGGGCCGGAGCGGGGAGCTGTTTTTT. It codes for CSSRSEGRSGELFF. The chain uses TRBV29-1 and TRBJ2-2; D may be TRBD2 (6 bases). CDR3 size: 14 residues. Germline CDR1 SQVTM, CDR2 ANQGSEA. The germline V and J ends were trimmed by 8 bases and 7 bases, with 20 bases remaining between them.